The following is a TCR beta chain sequence with its context. Its antigen is unidentified. The data stem from a study of T cells after yellow fever vaccination. Study details: Fractions with few cells were prepared using SMART-Seq v4 Ultra Low Input. Study results and limitations: Contaminating bulk clonotypes could be abundant in FACS-sorted repertoires. The booster saw the reappearance of most primary-vaccination clones (about 95% CD4, around 88% CD8).

A 5'RACE template-switching step, the method used to make TCR cDNA, added a universal primer site and UMIs. Via MiXCR, TCRdb re-called the 5' RACE reads, giving one row per CDR3 protein. The table includes some 340,000 distinct CDR3 sequences, around a tenth detected once. The CDR3 loop spans 15 amino acids. Germline CDR1 KGHSH, CDR2 LQKENI. With 2 bases clipped from V and 4 bases from J, the junction kept 5 bases outside the gene matches. Sequenced here: CD4+ T cells sorted from PBMCs, sampled 45 days after the yellow fever booster vaccination. The sequence derives from a man younger than 30 who received the YFV17D yellow fever vaccine. The V and J genes are TRBV18 and TRBJ2-1; 7 bases map to TRBD1. CDR3 residues: CASSPRDREYNEQFF. The CDR3 DNA sequence: TGTGCCAGCTCACCAAGGGACAGAGAGTACAATGAGCAGTTCTTC.